The clone carrying this T cell receptor beta chain occurred many times. Its antigen remains unidentified. Unique molecular identifiers featured in how the TCRbeta library was prepared. TCRdb fed the PCR reads into MiXCR, producing one record per CDR3 protein. The sample records around 200,000 distinct CDR3 sequences, about a tenth being singletons. This sample was included in a study of T-cell reconstitution after alpha-beta-depleted transplantation in children. Study findings and constraints: At one year after transplant, newly produced T cells mostly accounted for T-cell counts and diversity. Expanded clones from the graft, numbering several hundred, reportedly supplied alpha-beta T cells about two months after transplant.

The receptor comes from a child under two years old with acute myeloid leukemia, due to receive a stem cell transplant. This specimen consisted of PBMCs, obtained before TCRalphabeta/CD19-depleted stem cell transplant.

The CDR3 DNA is TGTGCCACCAGTGATTTTACAGCCACCGGGGAGCTGTTTTTT. This encodes CATSDFTATGELFF. The V gene is TRBV24-1, the J gene TRBJ2-2; D is unresolved. The CDR3 runs to 14 residues. Between the trimmed V and J ends, which lost 1 base and 4 bases, there was a span of 6 bases. Germline CDR1 reads KGHDR; CDR2 reads SFDVKD.